These 13 T cell receptor beta chains share one sample of origin, sequenced in a study of blood T cells in healthy people across ages. With a J-beta primer mix and a sample-barcoded 5' primer, a second PCR ran about 7 to 12 cycles. Using its own MiXCR run on the 5' RACE reads, TCRdb lists one record per CDR3 protein. This table has under 1,100,000 distinct CDR3 sequences, 20% to 25% appearing once. In addition, the sample was reused for a study of T cells of mothers and their children.

Sample: blood. These receptor sequences come from a girl aged 2 to 9 in good health.

The chain uses TRBV20-1 and TRBJ2-4; D may be TRBD1 (6 bases). From germline, CDR1 is DFQATT and CDR2 SNEGSKA (reference sequence). This CDR3 region has 14 residues. The V and J ends lost 5 bases and 1 base respectively, with 12 bases between them. In DNA form, the CDR3 reads TGCAGTGCTGAACAGGGAGCGGCCAAAAACATTCAGTACTTC. Protein product: CSAEQGAAKNIQYF.

The chain is built from TRBV7-2 and TRBJ1-5, with D hard to call. V lost 6 bases and J lost 6, with 12 bases in between. In germline, CDR1 is SGHTA, CDR2 FQGNSA. The CDR3 runs to 13 residues. The CDR3 loop reads CASSGTSLQPQHF. The CDR3 region has the DNA TGTGCCAGCAGTGGCACGAGCCTTCAGCCCCAGCATTTT.

This clonotype showed up just a few times. The rearrangement joins TRBV2 to TRBJ2-5, with 10 bases matching TRBD2. The J call could be wrong; TRBJ2-1 is a better fit for the DNA end. This CDR3 spans 14 amino acids. The germline V gene encodes CDR1 SNHLY and CDR2 FYNNEI. CDR3 sequence (DNA): TGTGCCAGATCTAGCGGGAGAGCCTACAATGAGCAGTTCTTC. This translates into CARSSGRAYNEQFF.

This clonotype was detected a few times. The V call is TRBV29-1, the J call TRBJ2-7; TRBD1 aligns across 9 bases. The CDR3 loop spans 12 amino acids. Germline values: CDR1 SQVTM, CDR2 ANQGSEA. The V and J ends lost 6 bases and 4 bases, in that order; junction bases with no gene match: 4. In nucleotides, the CDR3 is TGCAGCGTGGTTGGACAGGGGTACGAGCAGTACTTC. It specifies CSVVGQGYEQYF.

The chain uses TRBV3-1 and TRBJ1-1; no clear D. V was clipped by 3 bases and J by 7 bases, with 9 bases between them. This CDR3 is 12 amino acids long. CDR1 and CDR2 (germline): LGHDT, YNNKEL (reference sequence). The CDR3 nucleotides read TGTGCCAGCAGCCAGACACAGAATGAAGCTTTCTTT. Its protein product is CASSQTQNEAFF.

The chain employs TRBV7-3 and TRBJ2-5, with TRBD2 matching 7 bases. The J call may be faulty, since TRBJ2-7 better matches the DNA end. Looked up from germline, CDR1 is SGHTA and CDR2 is FQGTGA. This CDR3 contains 15 residues. Here the CDR3 reads CASSLGPGGNYEQYF. In DNA, the CDR3 is TGTGCCAGCAGCTTAGGCCCGGGGGGAAACTACGAGCAGTACTTC.

This clonotype was seen only a few times. This chain uses TRBV7-2 with TRBJ2-7, with 8 bases fitting TRBD2. V lost 1 base and J lost 2; bases outside the gene matches: 4. The CDR3 has 15 residues. Germline CDR1 is SGHTA and CDR2 is FQGNSA. The CDR3 reads CASSLGAGGAYEQYF. CDR3 in DNA: TGTGCCAGCAGCTTAGGGGCCGGGGGGGCCTACGAGCAGTACTTC.

CDR3 sequence reads: CASKGPETQYF. Here the CDR3 DNA reads TGTGCCAGCAAAGGCCCAGAGACCCAGTACTTC. The chain links TRBV12-3 or TRBV12-4 to TRBJ2-5; no clear D. This CDR3 is built from 11 residues. Trimming took off 7 bases at V and 4 bases at J, with 7 bases between the two ends.

This clonotype occurred many times. The CDR3 coding sequence is TGCAGTGCTGGTGCCGGGACTAGCGGCTACAATGAGCAGTTCTTC. Its protein is CSAGAGTSGYNEQFF. The gene calls are TRBV20-1 and TRBJ2-1; 11 nucleotides match TRBD2. CDR1 DFQATT and CDR2 SNEGSKA come from the germline V gene (reference sequence). This CDR3 has 15 residues. Losses at the gene ends were 5 bases for V and 3 bases for J; bases not matched to a gene: 6.

V gene TRBV27 combines with J gene TRBJ2-7; D perhaps matches TRBD2 (6 bases). V lost 4 bases, J lost 6 bases, and 16 bases lay in between. Germline loops: CDR1 MNHEY, CDR2 SMNVEV (reference sequence). The CDR3 has 14 residues. For the CDR3, the DNA is TGTGCCAGCAGTTCCCAGGACGGGAGACTCGAGCAGTACTTC. It specifies CASSSQDGRLEQYF.

The genes are TRBV12-3 or TRBV12-4 and TRBJ1-1, with D unresolved. The CDR3 runs 17 residues. Deletions cut 4 bases from V and 4 bases from J, with 22 bases between. The chain's CDR3 is CASSSSRAKGSRTEAFF. The CDR3 coding sequence is TGTGCCAGCAGTTCATCACGGGCTAAGGGTTCCCGCACTGAAGCTTTCTTT.

The chain links TRBV7-2 to TRBJ1-4, with 7 bases identical to TRBD1. The V gene end was trimmed by 4 bases and the J gene end by 8 bases; junction bases not matched to a gene: 7. Germline V gene lookup returns CDR1 SGHTA and CDR2 FQGNSA. The CDR3 contains 14 residues. Here the CDR3 reads CASSSGTAPEKLFF. As DNA, the CDR3 is TGTGCCAGCAGCTCCGGGACAGCCCCCGAAAAACTGTTTTTT.

The CDR3 is CSASWATEAFF. CDR3 in DNA: TGCAGTGCTAGTTGGGCGACTGAAGCTTTCTTT. The V and J genes are TRBV20-1 and TRBJ1-1; D unresolved. The CDR3 covers 11 residues. CDR1 is DFQATT, CDR2 SNEGSKA, per germline (reference sequence). The V and J ends lost 3 bases and 5 bases respectively, with 7 bases between them.